This passage covers 15 T cell receptor beta chains from one sample sequenced in a study of CD8+ T cells in alopecia areata. The treatment: oral pan-JAK inhibitor, 5-10 mg twice daily. TCR sequencing used cDNA made by reverse transcription of extracted RNA. The table came from immunoSEQ multiplex PCR; TCRdb's copy has only in-frame clones and leaves some out. In the table there are under 150,000 clones, 50% to 55% of which are singletons. The sample in question was CD4+ T cells sorted from blood, obtained at week 4, from a patient treated with tofacitinib. The receptors derive from a human donor with alopecia areata.

The rearrangement links TRBV29-1 to TRBJ2-3; 8 bases align to TRBD1. Germline V gives CDR1 SQVTM, CDR2 ANQGSEA. The CDR3 has 14 amino acids. Germline trimming cut 6 bases from V and 0 bases from J; bases unmatched to any gene: 5. CDR3 amino acids: CSVGQVLSTDTQYF. Written as DNA, the CDR3 is TGCAGCGTGGGACAGGTCCTAAGCACAGATACGCAGTATTTT.

The chain couples TRBV30 to TRBJ1-1; the D is unclear. The germline V and J ends were trimmed by 2 bases and 1 base, with 11 bases remaining between them. The V gene's germline CDR1 is GTSNPN and CDR2 SVGIG (reference sequence). This CDR3 is built from 14 residues. CDR3 region: CAWSRRGWNTEAFF. The CDR3 nucleotides read TGTGCCTGGAGTCGACGGGGATGGAACACTGAAGCTTTCTTT.

The chain combines TRBV29-1 with TRBJ1-1; D not resolved. Germline CDR1 SQVTM, CDR2 ANQGSEA. The CDR3 is 10 amino acids. The V end lost 4 bases, the J end lost 6 bases, and 6 bases lay between the germline ends. This CDR3 reads CSVVDAEAFF. CDR3 sequence (DNA): TGCAGCGTTGTGGACGCTGAAGCTTTCTTT.

V gene TRBV14 combines with J gene TRBJ2-6; D not certain. CDR1 is SGHDN, CDR2 FVKESK, per germline. V was shortened by 4 bases and J by 0 bases, with 1 base between the two germline ends. The CDR3 is made up of 13 amino acids. The CDR3 DNA reads as TGTGCCAGCAGCCCCTCTGGGGCCAACGTCCTGACTTTC. Amino acid sequence: CASSPSGANVLTF. Full variable domain (rest looked up from reference TRBV14 and TRBJ2-6): EAGVTQFPSHSVIEKGQTVTLRCDPISGHDNLYWYRRVMGKEIKFLLHFVKESKQDESGMPNNRFLAERTGGTYSTLKVQPAELEDSGVYFCASSPSGANVLTFGAGSRLTVL.

The chain links TRBV29-1 to TRBJ1-1, with 7 nucleotides matching TRBD1. Germline CDR1 SQVTM, CDR2 ANQGSEA. There are 12 residues in the CDR3. Unmatched junction bases numbered 3, after V lost 7 bases and J lost 1 base. CDR3 sequence reads: CSGGQTNTEAFF. CDR3 nucleotides: TGCAGCGGGGGACAGACGAACACTGAAGCTTTCTTT.

This clone has just a few counts. This chain connects TRBV10-3 to TRBJ1-1; unclear D gene. V lost 5 bases to trimming and J lost 4 bases, with 8 bases between them. CDR1 is ENHRY and CDR2 is SYGVKD in the germline V gene. The CDR3 is made up of 12 amino acids. This chain's CDR3 is CAISQVGTEAFF. The CDR3 DNA sequence: TGTGCCATCAGTCAAGTAGGCACTGAAGCTTTCTTT.

This clone was observed once. This chain joins TRBV2 and TRBJ1-5; the D is unclear. Germline values: CDR1 SNHLY, CDR2 FYNNEI. The CDR3 consists of 12 residues. Trimming cost V 8 bases and J 4 bases, with 9 bases left between them. CDR3 in amino acids: CASRVVNQPQHF. CDR3 DNA sequence: TGTGCCAGCCGGGTCGTTAATCAGCCCCAGCATTTT.

This clone was seen only a few times. This rearrangement joins TRBV13 to TRBJ1-2, with D possibly TRBD1 on 5 matching bases. This CDR3 has 13 amino acids. Germline lookup yields CDR1 PRHDT and CDR2 FYEKMQ (reference sequence). Trimming took 5 bases from V and 8 from J, leaving 15 bases between them. CDR3 loop: CASSQIQGVGYTF. For the CDR3, the DNA is TGTGCCAGCAGCCAAATACAAGGGGTCGGCTACACCTTC.

The chain has TRBV4-1 and TRBJ2-5, with D unresolved. The CDR3 has 15 amino acids. Trimming removed 1 base at V and 2 bases at J, with 11 bases between. Per the germline V gene, CDR1 is MGHRA and CDR2 is YSYEKL. The CDR3 protein is CASSQGRTNQETQYF. The CDR3, as DNA: TGCGCCAGCAGCCAAGGGCGGACGAATCAAGAGACCCAGTACTTC.

This clone was found a few times. The gene calls are TRBV10-3 and TRBJ2-5, with 7 nucleotides matching TRBD1. The CDR3 contains 13 residues. Germline CDR1 is ENHRY and CDR2 is SYGVKD. Germline trimming cut 6 bases from V and 5 bases from J; bases unmatched to any gene: 6. CDR3 region: CAISTGVGETQYF. DNA for the CDR3: TGTGCCATCAGCACAGGGGTGGGGGAGACCCAGTACTTC.

The CDR3 protein is CSVQRTLQNTEAFF. CDR3 DNA: TGCAGCGTTCAAAGAACCCTACAGAACACTGAAGCTTTCTTT. The rearrangement joins TRBV29-1 to TRBJ1-1; D gene ambiguous. The CDR3 covers 14 residues. Germline-derived CDR1 and CDR2 are SQVTM and ANQGSEA. The V gene lost 5 bases and the J gene lost 1 base, with 14 bases spanning the gap.

This clone has a handful of counts. The V and J genes are TRBV10-3 and TRBJ2-5; D remains ambiguous. CDR3 length: 13 amino acids. V was shortened by 8 bases and J by 2 bases, with 12 bases between the two germline ends. Per the germline V gene, CDR1 is ENHRY and CDR2 is SYGVKD. DNA of the CDR3: TGTGCCATCGGTTCGCAACAACAAGAGACCCAGTACTTC. It specifies CAIGSQQQETQYF.

The rearrangement uses TRBV6-5 and TRBJ2-5; 7 nucleotides match TRBD1. CDR1 is MNHEY, CDR2 SVGAGI, per germline. The CDR3 runs 16 residues. The V gene end was trimmed by 4 bases and the J gene end by 2 bases; junction bases not matched to a gene: 10. Here the CDR3 reads CASSWNRGARQETQYF. CDR3 coding DNA: TGTGCCAGCAGTTGGAACAGGGGAGCGCGACAAGAGACCCAGTACTTC.

The chain couples TRBV5-1 to TRBJ2-5; D is ambiguous. CDR3 length: 14 amino acids. CDR1 is SGHRS and CDR2 is YFSETQ in the germline V gene. Trimming left V 1 base short and J 4 bases short, with 11 bases between. The CDR3 nucleotides read TGCGCCAGCAGCTTGACCGGGTCGGGAGAGACCCAGTACTTC. This encodes CASSLTGSGETQYF.

The chain couples TRBV7-9 to TRBJ2-4; no definite D call. CDR1 SEHNR and CDR2 FQNEAQ come from the germline V gene (reference sequence). This CDR3 is 14 amino acids long. The V and J ends lost 5 bases and 5 bases respectively, with 13 bases between them. CDR3 amino acids: CASSPGGGENIQYF. The CDR3 coding sequence is TGTGCCAGCAGCCCAGGTGGCGGAGAAAACATTCAGTACTTC.